The next 14 T cell receptor beta chains were all read from a single sample in a study of blood T cell repertoires in COVID-19. Libraries were prepared by immunoSEQ multiplex PCR; TCRdb keeps only in-frame clonotypes and omits some of them. The data show 60,000 or so clones, with just under 90% seen just once and roughly 8% held by the top ten. The sample was peripheral blood. Receptors originate from a human donor with active COVID-19. The donor label of this sample is uncertain.

This chain connects TRBV11-2 to TRBJ2-5; tentatively, D is TRBD1 (5 bases). The germline gives CDR1 SGHAT, CDR2 FQNNGV. The length of the CDR3 is 12 residues. V was clipped by 6 bases and J by 4 bases, with 9 bases between them. CDR3 DNA: TGTGCCAGCAGGGGGCCCGGAGAGACCCAGTACTTC. The encoded protein is CASRGPGETQYF.

This clone was observed a few times. The V gene is TRBV6-2 or TRBV6-3, the J gene TRBJ1-6, with a possible D match to TRBD1 (6 bases). Germline loops: CDR1 MNHEY, CDR2 SVGEGT. The CDR3 is made up of 19 amino acids. The V and J ends lost 4 bases and 0 bases respectively, with 19 bases between them. Here the CDR3 reads CASSFRQAEESSYNSPLHF. DNA of the CDR3: TGTGCCAGCAGTTTCCGACAGGCGGAGGAAAGCTCCTATAATTCACCCCTCCACTTT.

For the CDR3, the DNA is TGTGCCAGCATACCCCTAGCGGGAGTATCCTACGAGCAGTACTTC. Protein: CASIPLAGVSYEQYF. The rearrangement links TRBV6-4 to TRBJ2-7, with TRBD2 matching 10 bases. The CDR3 is made up of 15 amino acids. Trimming cost V 7 bases and J 1 base; bases outside gene matches: 7. Germline V CDR1 and CDR2: MRHNA, SNTAGT.

With respect to this clone: Other DNA sequences of this sample code for an identical CDR3. The chain recombines TRBV6-6 with TRBJ1-1, with D possibly TRBD1 on 5 matching bases. Germline loops: CDR1 MNHNY, CDR2 SVGAGI (reference sequence). This CDR3 spans 14 amino acids. V was pared by 6 bases and J by 3 bases, with 14 bases between. The CDR3 loop reads CASRDSILHTEAFF. DNA for the CDR3: TGTGCCAGCAGAGACAGTATCCTACACACTGAAGCTTTCTTT.

V and J are TRBV29-1 and TRBJ2-7; TRBD1 might be the D (5 bases). Germline lookup yields CDR1 SQVTM and CDR2 ANQGSEA. This CDR3 has 13 residues. V was clipped by 1 base and J by 7 bases, with 14 bases between them. The CDR3 DNA reads TGCAGCGTTGAAGTAACAGGACGGCGTGAGCAGTACTTC. It yields the protein CSVEVTGRREQYF.

This clone has just one count. The genes are TRBV20-1 and TRBJ2-1, with D perhaps matching TRBD2 (5 bases). The CDR3 is 14 amino acids. V was clipped by 3 bases and J by 0 bases, with 9 bases between them. Per the germline V gene, CDR1 is DFQATT and CDR2 is SNEGSKA (reference sequence). The CDR3 sequence: CSASSGSSYNEQFF. CDR3 coding DNA: TGCAGTGCTAGTTCGGGGAGCTCCTACAATGAGCAGTTCTTC.

The chain combines TRBV23-1 with TRBJ2-3, with D tentatively TRBD1 (6 bases). TRBV23-1 is filed as an ORF, its function uncertain. This CDR3 has 18 residues. Trimming shortened V by 6 bases and J by 0 bases, and 22 bases separated the two germline ends. The CDR3 coding sequence is TGCGCCAGCAGCTACACTGCCAATCAGGGGCCTAGCACAGATACGCAGTATTTT. It encodes CASSYTANQGPSTDTQYF.

This chain uses TRBV4-3 with TRBJ1-1; unclear D gene. The CDR3 totals 15 residues. V lost 0 bases, J lost 6 bases, and 14 bases lay in between. The germline gives CDR1 LGHNA, CDR2 YSLEER. The DNA for the CDR3 is TGCGCCAGCAGCCAAGAGATGAGGAGTCCTTCTGAAGCTTTCTTT. It is translated as CASSQEMRSPSEAFF.

The gene calls are TRBV5-5 and TRBJ2-3; D gene unclear. The CDR3 covers 14 residues. Germline CDR1 SGHKS, CDR2 YYEKEE (reference sequence). Trimming shortened V by 5 bases and J by 5 bases, and 15 bases separated the two germline ends. CDR3 region: CASRFPIVLDTQYF. CDR3 nucleotide sequence: TGTGCCAGCAGGTTTCCTATTGTATTAGATACGCAGTATTTT.

This clone has only a few counts. J is TRBJ2-2 and V is TRBV29-1; D remains unclear. Germline V lookup: CDR1 SQVTM, CDR2 ANQGSEA. The CDR3 length is 15 residues. V was trimmed by 4 bases and J by 6 bases, leaving 18 bases between them. In nucleotides, the CDR3 is TGCAGCGTTGCCATGAGGCTCGGTGGCGCCGGGGAGCTGTTTTTT. The encoded protein is CSVAMRLGGAGELFF.

This clone occurred a few times. V is TRBV29-1 and J is TRBJ1-2, with 7 bases matching TRBD1. There are 11 residues in the CDR3. V shed 7 bases and J 4 bases; nucleotides not matched to a gene: 3. Germline V gene lookup returns CDR1 SQVTM and CDR2 ANQGSEA. The CDR3 nucleotides read TGCAGCGGCCGGGACAGCTATGGCTACACCTTC. This codes for CSGRDSYGYTF.

The gene calls are TRBV9 and TRBJ1-3, with TRBD1 matching over 7 bases. The CDR3 spans 15 residues. Germline CDR1 and CDR2: SGDLS and YYNGEE. V was pared by 0 bases and J by 3 bases, with 3 bases of the junction left unmatched. In DNA form, the CDR3 reads TGTGCCAGCAGCGTAGAAGGGGGCATTGGAAACACCATATATTTT. Translation gives CASSVEGGIGNTIYF.

The chain is built from TRBV6-5 and TRBJ2-2, with 8 bases lining up with TRBD1. The germline CDR1 and CDR2 sequences are MNHEY and SVGAGI. There are 14 residues in the CDR3. The V segment lost 7 bases and the J segment 5 bases; nucleotides outside the gene matches: 6. CDR3 DNA: TGTGCCAGCATAGACAGGGGCGGTACCGGGGAGCTGTTTTTT. Its protein product is CASIDRGGTGELFF.

This clone was recorded once. The chain employs TRBV16 and TRBJ2-7; TRBD2 matches 10 bases. This CDR3 is 15 amino acids long. V gave up 4 bases and J gave up 6 bases; unmatched junction bases: 9. The germline gives CDR1 KGHSY, CDR2 FQNENV. The CDR3, as DNA: TGTGCCAGCAGCCGACCAAGCGGGAGGGCCAGCGAGCAGTACTTC. Protein sequence: CASSRPSGRASEQYF.